In this sample, the clone carrying this T cell receptor beta chain is large. This record comes from a study of blood T cell repertoires in COVID-19. At the level of the study: There were acute and convalescent COVID-19 samples, and they came from the United States, Italy and Spain.

The CDR3 has 14 residues. Trimming took 5 bases from V and 10 from J, leaving 20 bases between them. The germline V gene encodes CDR1 SGHVS and CDR2 FQNEAQ. Generated by immunoSEQ multiplex PCR, the TCRdb table keeps only in-frame clones and is missing some. The sample lists roughly 180,000 clones, over 70% occurring once. The sequenced sample was PBMCs or T cells enriched from blood (not recorded which). The chain joins TRBV7-8 to TRBJ1-2; weak D call: TRBD1 (6 bases). This clonotype was obtained from a man between 60 and 75 years old who had been exposed to COVID-19. The CDR3 sequence: CASSQRGTIRNYTF. CDR3 sequence (DNA): TGTGCCAGCAGCCAGAGGGGGACAATAAGGAACTACACCTTC.